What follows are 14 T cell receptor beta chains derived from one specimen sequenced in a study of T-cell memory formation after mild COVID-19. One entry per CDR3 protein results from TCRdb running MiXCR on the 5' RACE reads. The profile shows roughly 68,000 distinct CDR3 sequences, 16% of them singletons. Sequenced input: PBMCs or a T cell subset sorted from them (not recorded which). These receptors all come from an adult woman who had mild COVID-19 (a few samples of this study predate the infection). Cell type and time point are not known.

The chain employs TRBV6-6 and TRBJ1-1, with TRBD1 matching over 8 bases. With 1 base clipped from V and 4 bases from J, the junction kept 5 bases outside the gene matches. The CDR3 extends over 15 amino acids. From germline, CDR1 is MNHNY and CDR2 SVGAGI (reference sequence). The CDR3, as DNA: TGTGCCAGCAGTTACTATACAACAGGGGGCACTGAAGCTTTCTTT. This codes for CASSYYTTGGTEAFF.

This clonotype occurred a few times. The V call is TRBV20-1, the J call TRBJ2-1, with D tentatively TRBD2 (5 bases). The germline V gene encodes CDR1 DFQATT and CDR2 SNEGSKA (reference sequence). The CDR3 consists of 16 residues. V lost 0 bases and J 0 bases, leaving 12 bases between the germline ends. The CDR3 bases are TGCAGTGCTAGAGATATTAAGGCGGGCTCCTACAATGAGCAGTTCTTC. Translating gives CSARDIKAGSYNEQFF.

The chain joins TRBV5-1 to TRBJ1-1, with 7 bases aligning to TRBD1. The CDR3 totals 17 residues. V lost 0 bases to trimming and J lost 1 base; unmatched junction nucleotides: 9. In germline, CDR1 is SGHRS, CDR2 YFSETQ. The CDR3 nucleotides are TGCGCCAGCAGCTTGGGACAGGGAGTTACCCCGAACACTGAAGCTTTCTTT. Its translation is CASSLGQGVTPNTEAFF.

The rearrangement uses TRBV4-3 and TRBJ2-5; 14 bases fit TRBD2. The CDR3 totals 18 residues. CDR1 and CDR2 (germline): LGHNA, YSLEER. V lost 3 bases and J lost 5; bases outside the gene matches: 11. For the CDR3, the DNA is TGCGCCAGCAGCCACCCCCCCGGGACTAGCGGGAGCTACGAGACCCAGTACTTC. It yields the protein CASSHPPGTSGSYETQYF.

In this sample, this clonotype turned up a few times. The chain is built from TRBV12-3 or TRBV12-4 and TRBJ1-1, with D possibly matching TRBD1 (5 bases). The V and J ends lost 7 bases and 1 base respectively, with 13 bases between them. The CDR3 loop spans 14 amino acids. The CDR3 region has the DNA TGTGCCAGCACCCGGGGGGGGACGAACACTGAAGCTTTCTTT. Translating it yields CASTRGGTNTEAFF.

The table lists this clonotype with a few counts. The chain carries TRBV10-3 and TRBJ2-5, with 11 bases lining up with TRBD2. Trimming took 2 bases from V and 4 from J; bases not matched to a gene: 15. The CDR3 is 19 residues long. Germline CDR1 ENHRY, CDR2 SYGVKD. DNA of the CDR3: TGTGCCATCAGTGAGACCGTGGCTAGCGGGGGGCAACGGAGAGAGACCCAGTACTTC. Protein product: CAISETVASGGQRRETQYF.

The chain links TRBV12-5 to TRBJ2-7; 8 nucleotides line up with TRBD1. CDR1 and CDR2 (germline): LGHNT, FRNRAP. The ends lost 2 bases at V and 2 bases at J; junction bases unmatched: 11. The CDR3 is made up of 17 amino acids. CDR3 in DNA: TGTGCTAGTGGTTTGACTACGACAGGGGCGCTCCCCTACGAGCAGTACTTC. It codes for CASGLTTTGALPYEQYF. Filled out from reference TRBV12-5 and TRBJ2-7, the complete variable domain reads DARVTQTPRHKVTEMGQEVTMRCQPILGHNTVFWYRQTMMQGLELLAYFRNRAPLDDSGMPKDRFSAEMPDATLATLKIQPSEPRDSAVYFCASGLTTTGALPYEQYFGPGTRLTVT.

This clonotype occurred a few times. CDR3 amino acids: CASTIGIAKNIQYF. CDR3 DNA: TGTGCCAGCACGATAGGGATAGCCAAAAACATTCAGTACTTC. The chain links TRBV5-5 to TRBJ2-4; D gene unclear. Trimming removed 6 bases at V and 0 bases at J, with 10 bases between. Germline loops: CDR1 SGHKS, CDR2 YYEKEE (reference sequence). The length of the CDR3 is 14 residues.

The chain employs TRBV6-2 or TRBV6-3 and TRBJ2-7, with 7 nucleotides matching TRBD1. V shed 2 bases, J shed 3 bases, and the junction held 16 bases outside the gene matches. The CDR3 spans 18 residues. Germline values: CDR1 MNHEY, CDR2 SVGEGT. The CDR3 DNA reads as TGTGCCAGCAGTTACAAGAGACAAGGGGGCTCCCCCTACTACGAGCAGTACTTC. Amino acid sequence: CASSYKRQGGSPYYEQYF.

The CDR3 reads CASSLAGDRGLFATEAFF. The CDR3 nucleotides read TGTGCCAGCAGCTTAGCAGGGGACAGGGGGCTTTTCGCCACTGAAGCTTTCTTT. The genes are TRBV11-1 and TRBJ1-1; 12 bases align to TRBD1. CDR3 size: 18 residues. The V and J ends lost 0 bases and 4 bases, in that order; junction bases with no gene match: 9. CDR1 is SGHAT and CDR2 is FQDESV in the germline V gene (reference sequence).

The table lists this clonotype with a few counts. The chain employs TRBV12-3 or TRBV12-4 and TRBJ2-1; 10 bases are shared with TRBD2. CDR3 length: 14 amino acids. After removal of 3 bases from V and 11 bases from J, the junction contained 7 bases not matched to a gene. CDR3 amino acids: CASSFLAGVKKQFF. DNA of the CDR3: TGTGCCAGCAGTTTCCTAGCGGGAGTCAAGAAGCAGTTCTTC.

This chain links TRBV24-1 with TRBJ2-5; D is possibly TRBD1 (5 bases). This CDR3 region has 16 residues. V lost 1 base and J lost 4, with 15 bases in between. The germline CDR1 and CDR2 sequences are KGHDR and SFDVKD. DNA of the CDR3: TGTGCCACCAGTGATTTTTCCAGGGTCGGTGGAGAGACCCAGTACTTC. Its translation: CATSDFSRVGGETQYF.

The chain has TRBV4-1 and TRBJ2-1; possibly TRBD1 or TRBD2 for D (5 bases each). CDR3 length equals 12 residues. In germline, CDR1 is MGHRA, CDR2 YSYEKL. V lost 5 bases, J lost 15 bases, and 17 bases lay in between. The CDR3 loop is CASSSPGNGAFF. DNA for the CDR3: TGCGCCAGCAGCTCGCCCGGCAACGGGGCGTTCTTC.

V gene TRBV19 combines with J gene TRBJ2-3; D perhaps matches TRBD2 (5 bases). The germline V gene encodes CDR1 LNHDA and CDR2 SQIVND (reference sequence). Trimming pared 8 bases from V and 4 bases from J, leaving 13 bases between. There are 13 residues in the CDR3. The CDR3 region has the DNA TGTGCCAGTTGTCCTAGCTTAGCAGATACGCAGTATTTT. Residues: CASCPSLADTQYF.